This T cell receptor (beta chain) was captured in a study of cytomegalovirus exposure and HLA in healthy donors. Amplification used 60 Vbeta primers and 13 Jbeta primers. As handled by the study authors: Approximately 72 million unique TCR beta chains, roughly 11 million of them shared, were counted by a later analysis. Only in-frame clones appear in the TCRdb table, and some are missing; sequencing was by immunoSEQ multiplex PCR. Clone size and the V and J calls come from that table; the DNA yielded D and trimming. This table holds about 190,000 clones, roughly 81% found once. With V trimmed by 6 bases and J by 1 base, 5 bases remained unmatched. The germline gives CDR1 SGDLS, CDR2 YYNGEE. There are 15 residues in the CDR3. At collection, donors were nominally healthy, but unrecorded immune exposures were probable.

This receptor was identified in a woman aged 25-40 years in good health and CMV-seropositive. Input material: PBMCs. This rearrangement joins TRBV9 to TRBJ2-3, with TRBD2 matching over 10 bases. The CDR3 sequence is CASTRGTSGTDTQYF. DNA of the CDR3: TGTGCCAGCACCCGCGGGACTAGCGGCACAGATACGCAGTATTTT.